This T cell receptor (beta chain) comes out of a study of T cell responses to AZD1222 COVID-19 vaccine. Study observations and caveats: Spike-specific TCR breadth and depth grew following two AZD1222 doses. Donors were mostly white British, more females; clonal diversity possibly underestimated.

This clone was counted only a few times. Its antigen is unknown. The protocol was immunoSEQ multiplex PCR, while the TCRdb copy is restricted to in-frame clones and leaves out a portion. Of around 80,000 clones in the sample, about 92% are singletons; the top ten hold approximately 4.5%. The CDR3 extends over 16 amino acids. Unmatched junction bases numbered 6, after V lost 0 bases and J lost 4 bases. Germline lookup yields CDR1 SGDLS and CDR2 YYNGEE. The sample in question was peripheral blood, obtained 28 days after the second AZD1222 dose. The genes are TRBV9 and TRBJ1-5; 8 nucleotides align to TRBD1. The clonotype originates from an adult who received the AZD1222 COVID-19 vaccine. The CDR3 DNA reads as TGTGCCAGCAGCGTAGGCGGGCAGGGGGCGAATCAGCCCCAGCATTTT. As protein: CASSVGGQGANQPQHF.